This T cell receptor (beta chain) was retrieved from a study of post-analysis software for immune sequencing data. The study, taken as a whole, reports: Compared with controls, patients had more of 4 to 6 TRBV segments, including TRBV5-6, TRBV5-1 and TRBV20-1. Samples sharing a preparation batch grouped tightly together when assessed by F measure.

The CDR3 is made up of 16 amino acids. The V and J ends lost 4 bases and 6 bases respectively, with 20 bases between them. cDNA libraries for TCR beta contained unique molecular identifiers. TCRdb re-called the PCR reads through MiXCR, storing one row per CDR3 protein. The sample lists approximately 660,000 distinct CDR3 sequences; 55% to 70% were seen once. This clonotype has just one count. Its antigen is still unknown. The chain joins TRBV12-3 or TRBV12-4 to TRBJ2-3; TRBD2 might be the D (6 bases). The source is a girl aged 2-10 years with multiple sclerosis. Sequencing was performed on blood. CDR3 in amino acids: CASSSRPGPGEDTQYF. The CDR3 DNA reads TGTGCCAGCAGTTCTAGACCGGGACCGGGGGAGGATACGCAGTATTTT.